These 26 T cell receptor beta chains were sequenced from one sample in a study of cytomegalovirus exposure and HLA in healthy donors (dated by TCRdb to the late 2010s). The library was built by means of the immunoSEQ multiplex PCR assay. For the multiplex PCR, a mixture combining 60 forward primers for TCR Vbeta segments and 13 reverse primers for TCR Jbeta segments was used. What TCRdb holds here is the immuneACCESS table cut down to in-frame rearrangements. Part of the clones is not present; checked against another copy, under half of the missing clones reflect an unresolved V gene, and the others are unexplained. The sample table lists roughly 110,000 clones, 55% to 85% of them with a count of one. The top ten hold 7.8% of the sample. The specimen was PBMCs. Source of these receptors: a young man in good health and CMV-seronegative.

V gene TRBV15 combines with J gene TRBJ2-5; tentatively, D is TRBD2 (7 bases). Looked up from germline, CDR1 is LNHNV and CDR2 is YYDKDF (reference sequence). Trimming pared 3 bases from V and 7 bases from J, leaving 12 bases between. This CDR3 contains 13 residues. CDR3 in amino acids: CATSSKGGGTQYF. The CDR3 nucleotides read TGTGCCACCAGCAGCAAGGGAGGGGGGACCCAGTACTTC.

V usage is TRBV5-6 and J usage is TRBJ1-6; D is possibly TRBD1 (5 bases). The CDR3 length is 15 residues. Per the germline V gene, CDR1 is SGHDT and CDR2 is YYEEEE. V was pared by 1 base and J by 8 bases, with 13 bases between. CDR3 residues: CASSLRAGGDSPLHF. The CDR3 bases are TGTGCCAGCAGCTTGAGGGCCGGGGGAGATTCACCCCTCCACTTT. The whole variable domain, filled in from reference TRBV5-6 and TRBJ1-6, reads DAGVTQSPTHLIKTRGQQVTLRCSPKSGHDTVSWYQQALGQGPQFIFQYYEEEERQRGNFPDRFSGHQFPNYSSELNVNALLLGDSALYLCASSLRAGGDSPLHFGNGTRLTVT.

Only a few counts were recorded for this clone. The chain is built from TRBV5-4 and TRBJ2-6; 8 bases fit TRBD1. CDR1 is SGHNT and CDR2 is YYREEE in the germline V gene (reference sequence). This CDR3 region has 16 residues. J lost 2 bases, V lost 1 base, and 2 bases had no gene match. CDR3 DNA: TGTGCCAGCAGCTTGTACAGGGGGGCTGGGGCCAACGTCCTGACTTTC. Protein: CASSLYRGAGANVLTF.

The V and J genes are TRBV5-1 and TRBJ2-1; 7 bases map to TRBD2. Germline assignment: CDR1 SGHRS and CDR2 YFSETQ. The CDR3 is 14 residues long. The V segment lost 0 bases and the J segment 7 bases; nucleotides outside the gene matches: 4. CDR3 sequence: CASSLAWGGNEQFF. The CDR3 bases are TGCGCCAGCAGCTTGGCCTGGGGAGGGAATGAGCAGTTCTTC.

The CDR3 sequence is CASSPWGESSPLHF. DNA for the CDR3: TGTGCCAGCAGCCCTTGGGGGGAGAGTTCACCCCTCCACTTT. The chain employs TRBV5-6 and TRBJ1-6; D perhaps matches TRBD1 (5 bases). Trimming took off 4 bases at V and 9 bases at J, with 14 bases between the two ends. The CDR3 runs to 14 residues. The germline gives CDR1 SGHDT, CDR2 YYEEEE.

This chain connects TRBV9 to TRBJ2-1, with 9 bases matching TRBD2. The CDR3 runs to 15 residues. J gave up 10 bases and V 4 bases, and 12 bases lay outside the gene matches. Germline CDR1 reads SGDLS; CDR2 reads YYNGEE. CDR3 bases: TGTGCCAGCAGCCCCCCGCATAGCGGGAGAGAGGAGCAGTTCTTC. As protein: CASSPPHSGREEQFF.

The DNA of the CDR3 is TGCGCCAGCAGCTTCAGGGTGGACTATGGCTACACCTTC. It specifies CASSFRVDYGYTF. The chain recombines TRBV5-1 with TRBJ1-2, with a tentative D call TRBD1 (5 bases). The CDR3 is 13 amino acids. V lost 2 bases and J lost 3, with 8 bases in between. Germline CDR1 is SGHRS and CDR2 is YFSETQ.

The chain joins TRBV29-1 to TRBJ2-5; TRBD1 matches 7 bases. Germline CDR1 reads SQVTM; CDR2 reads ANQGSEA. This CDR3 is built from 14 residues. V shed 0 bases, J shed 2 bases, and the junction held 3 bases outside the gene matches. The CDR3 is CSVEDPDRQETQYF. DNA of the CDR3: TGCAGCGTTGAAGACCCGGACAGGCAAGAGACCCAGTACTTC.

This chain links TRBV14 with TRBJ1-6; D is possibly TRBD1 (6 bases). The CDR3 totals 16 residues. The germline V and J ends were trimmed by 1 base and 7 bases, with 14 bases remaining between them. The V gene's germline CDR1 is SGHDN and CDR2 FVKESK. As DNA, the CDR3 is TGTGCCAGCAGCCAAGGGGCACAGGGTGGAAATTCACCCCTCCACTTT. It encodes CASSQGAQGGNSPLHF.

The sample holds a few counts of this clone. The CDR3 DNA reads as TGCAGTGCTTCCGGGGGGACCCAGCATTTT. This encodes CSASGGTQHF. The chain couples TRBV20-1 to TRBJ1-5; TRBD1 might be the D (5 bases). Trimming pared 5 bases from V and 11 bases from J, leaving 10 bases between. The CDR3 spans 10 residues. Germline CDR1 reads DFQATT; CDR2 reads SNEGSKA (reference sequence).

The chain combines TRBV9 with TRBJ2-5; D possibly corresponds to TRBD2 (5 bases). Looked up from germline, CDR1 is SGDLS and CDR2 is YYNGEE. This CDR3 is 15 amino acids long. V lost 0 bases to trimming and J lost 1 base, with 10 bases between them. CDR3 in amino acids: CASSVGTLAQETQYF. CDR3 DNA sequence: TGTGCCAGCAGCGTAGGTACGCTAGCCCAAGAGACCCAGTACTTC. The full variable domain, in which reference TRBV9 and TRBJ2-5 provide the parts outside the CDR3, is DSGVTQTPKHLITATGQRVTLRCSPRSGDLSVYWYQQSLDQGLQFLIQYYNGEERAKGNILERFSAQQFPDLHSELNLSSLELGDSALYFCASSVGTLAQETQYFGPGTRLLVL.

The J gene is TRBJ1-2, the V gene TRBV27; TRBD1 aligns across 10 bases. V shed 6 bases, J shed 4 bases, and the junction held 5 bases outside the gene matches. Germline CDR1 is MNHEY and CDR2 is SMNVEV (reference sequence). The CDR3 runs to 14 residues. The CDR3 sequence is CASSRDRGGYGYTF. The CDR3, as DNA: TGTGCCAGCAGCCGGGACAGGGGTGGCTATGGCTACACCTTC.

CDR3 protein: CASSPEVSSTEAFF. In DNA, the CDR3 is TGTGCCAGCAGCCCGGAGGTGTCGAGCACTGAAGCTTTCTTT. This sequence joins TRBV5-4 and TRBJ1-1; D uncertain. Deletions cut 4 bases from V and 4 bases from J, with 14 bases between. Germline assignment: CDR1 SGHNT and CDR2 YYREEE (reference sequence). The CDR3 sequence is 14 residues long.

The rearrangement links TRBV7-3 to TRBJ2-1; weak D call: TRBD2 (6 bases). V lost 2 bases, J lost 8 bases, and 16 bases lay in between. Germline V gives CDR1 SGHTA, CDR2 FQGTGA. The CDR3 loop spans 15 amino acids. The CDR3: CASSLSGSPSDEQFF. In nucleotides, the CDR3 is TGTGCCAGCAGCTTATCCGGGAGCCCCAGCGATGAGCAGTTCTTC.

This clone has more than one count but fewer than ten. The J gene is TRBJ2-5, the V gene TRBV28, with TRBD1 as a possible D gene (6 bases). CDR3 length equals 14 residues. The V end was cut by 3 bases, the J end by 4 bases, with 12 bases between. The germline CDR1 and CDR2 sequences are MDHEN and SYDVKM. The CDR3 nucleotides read TGTGCCAGCAGTTTCGGGGCAGGGGTAGAGACCCAGTACTTC. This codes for CASSFGAGVETQYF.

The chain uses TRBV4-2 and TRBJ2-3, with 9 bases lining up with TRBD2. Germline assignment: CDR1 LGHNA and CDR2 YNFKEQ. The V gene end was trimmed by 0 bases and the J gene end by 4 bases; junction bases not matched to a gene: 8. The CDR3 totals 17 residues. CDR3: CASSQEGGLALADTQYF. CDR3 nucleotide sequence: TGTGCCAGCAGCCAAGAGGGGGGACTAGCCTTGGCAGATACGCAGTATTTT.

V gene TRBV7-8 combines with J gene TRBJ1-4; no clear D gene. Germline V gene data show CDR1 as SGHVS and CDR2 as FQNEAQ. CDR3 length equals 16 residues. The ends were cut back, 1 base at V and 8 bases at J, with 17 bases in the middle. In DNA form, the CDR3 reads TGTGCCAGCAGCTTAGGTGCCTCACCCACGGGGGAAAAACTGTTTTTT. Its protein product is CASSLGASPTGEKLFF.

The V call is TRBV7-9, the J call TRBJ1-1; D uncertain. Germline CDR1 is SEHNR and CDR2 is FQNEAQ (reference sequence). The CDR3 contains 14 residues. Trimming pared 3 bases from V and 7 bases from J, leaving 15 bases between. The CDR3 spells CASSLDGLTDEAFF. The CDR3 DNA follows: TGTGCCAGCAGCTTGGACGGACTGACCGATGAAGCTTTCTTT.

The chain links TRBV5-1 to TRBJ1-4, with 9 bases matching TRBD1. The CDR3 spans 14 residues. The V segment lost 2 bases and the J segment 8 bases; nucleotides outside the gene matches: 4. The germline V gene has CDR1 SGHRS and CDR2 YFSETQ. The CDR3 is CASSFGQGREKLFF. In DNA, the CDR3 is TGCGCCAGCAGCTTTGGACAGGGGCGGGAAAAACTGTTTTTT.

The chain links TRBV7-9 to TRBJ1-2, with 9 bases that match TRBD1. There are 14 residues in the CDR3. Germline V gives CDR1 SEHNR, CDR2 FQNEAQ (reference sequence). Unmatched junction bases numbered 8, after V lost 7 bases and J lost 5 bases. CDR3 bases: TGTGCCAGCATCGGGGGACAGGGCCTTTATGGCTACACCTTC. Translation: CASIGGQGLYGYTF.

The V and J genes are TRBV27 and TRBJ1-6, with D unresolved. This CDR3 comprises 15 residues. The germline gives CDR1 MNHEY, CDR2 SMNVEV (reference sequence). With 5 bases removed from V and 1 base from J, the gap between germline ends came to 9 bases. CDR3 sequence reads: CASSLARSYNSPLHF. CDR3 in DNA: TGTGCCAGCAGTCTTGCGCGTTCCTATAATTCACCCCTCCACTTT.

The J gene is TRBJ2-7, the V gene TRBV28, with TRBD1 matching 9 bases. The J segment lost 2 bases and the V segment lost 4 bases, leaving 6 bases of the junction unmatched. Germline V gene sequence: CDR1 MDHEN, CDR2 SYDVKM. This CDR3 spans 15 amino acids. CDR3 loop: CASSSYRQGAYEQYF. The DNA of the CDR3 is TGTGCCAGCAGTTCATACCGACAGGGGGCCTACGAGCAGTACTTC.

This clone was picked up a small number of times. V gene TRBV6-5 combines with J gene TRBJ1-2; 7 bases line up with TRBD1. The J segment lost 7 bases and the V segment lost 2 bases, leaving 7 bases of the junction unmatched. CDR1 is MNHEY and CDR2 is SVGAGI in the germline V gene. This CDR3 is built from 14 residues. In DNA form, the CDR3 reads TGTGCCAGCAGTTACCACGACAGGGAAAGTGGCTACACCTTC. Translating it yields CASSYHDRESGYTF.

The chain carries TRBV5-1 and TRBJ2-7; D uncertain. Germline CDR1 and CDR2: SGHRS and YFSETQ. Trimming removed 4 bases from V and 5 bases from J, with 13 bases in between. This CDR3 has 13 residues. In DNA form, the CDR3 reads TGCGCCAGCAGCACCCCCCGCGCTGACGAGCAGTACTTC. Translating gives CASSTPRADEQYF.

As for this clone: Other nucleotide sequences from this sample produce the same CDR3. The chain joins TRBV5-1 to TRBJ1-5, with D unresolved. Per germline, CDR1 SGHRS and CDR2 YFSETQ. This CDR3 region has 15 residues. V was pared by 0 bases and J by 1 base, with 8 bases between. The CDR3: CASSLVPGSNQPQHF. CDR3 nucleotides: TGCGCCAGCAGCTTGGTTCCGGGGAGCAATCAGCCCCAGCATTTT.

The CDR3 sequence: CASSLGGGRETQYF. CDR3 nucleotide sequence: TGTGCCAGCAGCTTAGGGGGGGGCAGGGAGACCCAGTACTTC. The chain couples TRBV7-7 to TRBJ2-5; the D gene is possibly TRBD2 (7 bases). Trimming took off 1 base at V and 5 bases at J, with 11 bases between the two ends. This CDR3 region has 14 residues. The germline V gene has CDR1 SSHAT and CDR2 FNYEAQ (reference sequence). The complete variable domain, with remaining parts taken from reference TRBV7-7 and TRBJ2-5, reads GAGVSQSPRYKVTKRGQDVTLRCDPISSHATLYWYQQALGQGPEFLTYFNYEAQPDKSGLPSDRFSAERPEGSISTLTIQRTEQRDSAMYRCASSLGGGRETQYFGPGTRLLVL.